The sample holds one count of the clone carrying this T cell receptor beta chain. No antigen is known for it. This entry is derived from a study of CD4 T cells in relation to SARS-CoV-2 and coronaviruses. The data were produced by immunoSEQ multiplex PCR, yet TCRdb's version contains in-frame clones alone and is incomplete. The sample comprises tens of thousands of clones, around 70% of which are singletons, and around 19% rests with the top ten. The CDR3 loop spans 16 amino acids. V was trimmed by 3 bases and J by 5 bases, leaving 20 bases between them. Germline CDR1 is MDHEN and CDR2 is SYDVKM. CD4+ T cells from unexposed donors were obtained before the COVID-19 pandemic (2011-2018). CD4+ T cells were isolated from the cells after roughly 11 days of culture.

Sequencing input: CD4+ T cells from PBMCs, cultured in vitro. This sequence joins TRBV28 and TRBJ2-7; D uncertain. The receptor comes from a human donor in good health. The CDR3 protein is CASSFEGKYAHHEQYF. In nucleotides, the CDR3 is TGTGCCAGCAGTTTCGAAGGGAAGTACGCCCATCACGAGCAGTACTTC.